These 27 T cell receptor beta chains came from one sample sequenced in a study of beta chain features in type 1 diabetes. Every bit of the isolated RNA underwent reverse transcription, so sequencing read expressed TCRB transcripts. Assay: immunoSEQ multiplex PCR; the TCRdb copy retains only in-frame clones and omits some. The sample holds roughly 230,000 clones, about 10% seen once. The sequencing input was naive CD4+ T cells from blood. The receptors come from a woman aged 18 to 35 in good health.

The chain couples TRBV6-1 to TRBJ2-7; D is uncertain. Trimming removed 4 bases from V and 2 bases from J, with 15 bases in between. In germline, CDR1 is MNHNS, CDR2 SASEGT. This CDR3 contains 15 residues. The CDR3 sequence: CASSGKTFPTYEQYF. The DNA for the CDR3 is TGTGCCAGCAGTGGTAAGACTTTTCCGACCTACGAGCAGTACTTC.

A few counts support this clone. The genes are TRBV7-9 and TRBJ1-2; unclear D gene. CDR1 SEHNR and CDR2 FQNEAQ come from the germline V gene (reference sequence). V gave up 4 bases and J gave up 0 bases, with 9 bases separating them. This CDR3 contains 14 residues. CDR3 nucleotide sequence: TGTGCCAGCAGCTCGAGCCCGGCTAACTATGGCTACACCTTC. This translates into CASSSSPANYGYTF.

This clone appeared a few times. The J gene is TRBJ1-1, the V gene TRBV7-9, with a tentative D call TRBD1 (5 bases). Germline CDR1 and CDR2: SEHNR and FQNEAQ (reference sequence). Trimming removed 9 bases at V and 3 bases at J, with 20 bases between. The CDR3 is 15 amino acids. This CDR3 is CASDRGASWDTEAFF. CDR3 nucleotide sequence: TGTGCCAGTGATCGCGGGGCTAGTTGGGACACTGAAGCTTTCTTT.

This sequence joins TRBV5-6 and TRBJ2-5; 11 bases agree with TRBD2. J lost 5 bases, V lost 4 bases, and 13 bases had no gene match. The CDR3 runs to 17 residues. Germline CDR1 reads SGHDT; CDR2 reads YYEEEE. The CDR3 sequence is CASSNAPLASGGETQYF. The DNA of the CDR3 is TGTGCCAGCAGCAACGCCCCCCTCGCTAGCGGGGGGGAGACCCAGTACTTC.

This chain connects TRBV2 to TRBJ2-7; D possibly corresponds to TRBD1 (5 bases). Looked up from germline, CDR1 is SNHLY and CDR2 is FYNNEI. This CDR3 has 15 residues. V lost 10 bases and J lost 0, with 19 bases in between. CDR3: CAIRLRQRPSYEQYF. The CDR3 DNA follows: TGTGCCATCCGACTTAGACAGAGACCCTCCTACGAGCAGTACTTC.

This clone was recorded a few times. V and J are TRBV5-1 and TRBJ2-5; weak D call: TRBD2 (6 bases). This CDR3 region has 14 residues. Germline assignment: CDR1 SGHRS and CDR2 YFSETQ. Trimming took 4 bases from V and 2 from J, leaving 12 bases between them. The CDR3: CASSRRDLQETQYF. In DNA form, the CDR3 reads TGCGCCAGCAGCCGCCGGGACTTACAAGAGACCCAGTACTTC.

V usage is TRBV27 and J usage is TRBJ1-2; D unclear. CDR3 length: 15 amino acids. Germline CDR1 MNHEY, CDR2 SMNVEV (reference sequence). Trimming cost V 1 base and J 5 bases, with 14 bases left between them. The CDR3 bases are TGTGCCAGCAGTTTATTGGCGGGTTACGATTATGGCTACACCTTC. The encoded protein is CASSLLAGYDYGYTF.

This clone came up a few times. The rearrangement uses TRBV6-1 and TRBJ2-4, with a possible D match to TRBD1 (6 bases). The CDR3 contains 14 residues. V dropped 6 bases and J dropped 6 bases, with 15 bases sitting between them. In germline, CDR1 is MNHNS, CDR2 SASEGT. CDR3 region: CASRDDRRLNIQYF. The CDR3 DNA reads TGTGCCAGCAGGGATGACAGGCGATTAAACATTCAGTACTTC.

In this sample, this clone turned up a few times. The rearrangement uses TRBV30 and TRBJ1-2; 9 nucleotides agree with TRBD1. J lost 3 bases, V lost 4 bases, and 9 bases had no gene match. Per germline, CDR1 GTSNPN and CDR2 SVGIG (reference sequence). There are 15 residues in the CDR3. Here the CDR3 DNA reads TGTGCCTGGACCCCCCGGGACAGGGCGTACTATGGCTACACCTTC. Amino acids: CAWTPRDRAYYGYTF.

V gene TRBV6-6 combines with J gene TRBJ2-5; possibly TRBD2 for D (5 bases). Germline loops: CDR1 MNHNY, CDR2 SVGAGI (reference sequence). Trimming took 0 bases from V and 2 from J, leaving 7 bases between them. The CDR3 is 14 residues long. Here the CDR3 DNA reads TGTGCCAGCAGTTACTCGAGGGTACAAGAGACCCAGTACTTC. Its translation is CASSYSRVQETQYF.

This clone was counted between two and nine times. V gene TRBV5-4 combines with J gene TRBJ2-1; D ambiguous. Looked up from germline, CDR1 is SGHNT and CDR2 is YYREEE (reference sequence). This CDR3 is 17 amino acids long. Trimming took 4 bases from V and 5 from J, leaving 22 bases between them. The CDR3 bases are TGTGCCAGCAGCCGAAGGATCGACTCCAGACTTAACAATGAGCAGTTCTTC. Its translation: CASSRRIDSRLNNEQFF. Looking up the rest from reference TRBV5-4 and TRBJ2-1 gives the full variable domain: ETGVTQSPTHLIKTRGQQVTLRCSSQSGHNTVSWYQQALGQGPQFIFQYYREEENGRGNFPPRFSGLQFPNYSSELNVNALELDDSALYLCASSRRIDSRLNNEQFFGPGTRLTVL.

The chain recombines TRBV25-1 with TRBJ2-5; D not certain. The CDR3 is made up of 11 amino acids. Germline CDR1 is MGHDK and CDR2 is SYGVNS. V dropped 9 bases and J dropped 6 bases, with 11 bases sitting between them. Written as DNA, the CDR3 is TGTGCCAGTACGGGTTCGAAGACCCAGTACTTC. Amino acid sequence: CASTGSKTQYF.

This clone was detected a few times. The chain links TRBV29-1 to TRBJ2-1; TRBD2 matches 10 bases. V shed 6 bases and J 4 bases; nucleotides not matched to a gene: 9. The germline gives CDR1 SQVTM, CDR2 ANQGSEA. The CDR3 runs to 15 residues. The CDR3 DNA is TGCAGCGTCGATTTTCGGGGACTAGCGTACAATGAGCAGTTCTTC. Protein product: CSVDFRGLAYNEQFF.

This clone was seen a few times. The J gene is TRBJ1-1, the V gene TRBV5-5, with a possible D match to TRBD1 (6 bases). Germline V gene data show CDR1 as SGHKS and CDR2 as YYEKEE (reference sequence). This CDR3 has 13 residues. V dropped 3 bases and J dropped 4 bases, with 10 bases sitting between them. The CDR3 sequence is CASSSQGPTEAFF. The CDR3 DNA reads as TGTGCCAGCAGCTCACAGGGTCCCACTGAAGCTTTCTTT.

The gene calls are TRBV6-1 and TRBJ2-2; the match to TRBD2 covers 10 bases. Germline-derived CDR1 and CDR2 are MNHNS and SASEGT. With 6 bases clipped from V and 5 bases from J, the junction kept 6 bases outside the gene matches. The CDR3 runs 15 residues. The CDR3 region has the DNA TGTGCCAGCAGCCAGCTAGCGGGAGTGACCGGGGAGCTGTTTTTT. Translated, it gives CASSQLAGVTGELFF.

CDR3 sequence (DNA): TGTGCCAGCTCACCCATCCTGGGGAGGGGCAGTGATTCACCCCTCCACTTT. This translates into CASSPILGRGSDSPLHF. The chain uses TRBV18 and TRBJ1-6; possible D gene TRBD1, 5 bases. CDR1 is KGHSH and CDR2 is LQKENI in the germline V gene. This CDR3 has 17 amino acids. V was clipped by 3 bases and J by 8 bases, with 20 bases between them.

The rearrangement uses TRBV27 and TRBJ1-3; the D gene is possibly TRBD1 (5 bases). The CDR3 loop spans 16 amino acids. V was pared by 6 bases and J by 0 bases, with 15 bases between. Germline loops: CDR1 MNHEY, CDR2 SMNVEV (reference sequence). Written as DNA, the CDR3 is TGTGCCAGCAGGCAGGGCAGCGCAGTCTCTGGAAACACCATATATTTT. Its translation: CASRQGSAVSGNTIYF.

The chain joins TRBV6-4 to TRBJ2-2; TRBD1 agrees at 8 bases. CDR3 size: 14 residues. J gave up 3 bases and V 6 bases, and 3 bases lay outside the gene matches. Germline V gene sequence: CDR1 MRHNA, CDR2 SNTAGT. The CDR3 region is CASRPTGDTGELFF. The CDR3 nucleotides read TGTGCCAGCAGGCCGACAGGGGACACCGGGGAGCTGTTTTTT.

CDR3 sequence reads: CASSLSGTGLRGPQHF. The CDR3 DNA reads as TGTGCCAGCAGCCTCTCAGGGACAGGATTACGCGGGCCCCAGCATTTT. The J gene is TRBJ1-5, the V gene TRBV16; 8 bases fit TRBD1. This CDR3 is 16 amino acids long. J was trimmed by 9 bases and V by 4 bases; bases with no gene match: 14. Looked up from germline, CDR1 is KGHSY and CDR2 is FQNENV.

This clone came up a few times. The chain links TRBV9 to TRBJ2-1, with TRBD2 matching 10 bases. There are 18 residues in the CDR3. V shed 3 bases and J 4 bases; nucleotides not matched to a gene: 13. Germline CDR1 and CDR2: SGDLS and YYNGEE. The CDR3 region has the DNA TGTGCCAGCAGCGCAACCTCAGCGGGAGGGCCCGGGTACAATGAGCAGTTCTTC. It codes for CASSATSAGGPGYNEQFF. Using reference TRBV9 and TRBJ2-1 for the parts outside the CDR3, the full variable domain is DSGVTQTPKHLITATGQRVTLRCSPRSGDLSVYWYQQSLDQGLQFLIQYYNGEERAKGNILERFSAQQFPDLHSELNLSSLELGDSALYFCASSATSAGGPGYNEQFFGPGTRLTVL.

This clone was counted only a few times. The rearrangement uses TRBV15 and TRBJ1-1, with D unresolved. The CDR3 covers 14 residues. The germline V gene encodes CDR1 LNHNV and CDR2 YYDKDF (reference sequence). Deletions cut 5 bases from V and 11 bases from J, with 21 bases between. As DNA, the CDR3 is TGTGCCACCAGCCTCGGGAGGGAGCTCTCTCACGCTTTCTTT. Translated, it gives CATSLGRELSHAFF.

The chain's CDR3 is CASSQDQGIPYEQYF. Written as DNA, the CDR3 is TGCGCCAGCAGCCAAGATCAGGGTATCCCCTACGAGCAGTACTTC. The chain links TRBV4-1 to TRBJ2-7; the D gene is possibly TRBD1 (5 bases). The CDR3 runs to 15 residues. V lost 0 bases, J lost 2 bases, and 11 bases lay in between. Germline V gene sequence: CDR1 MGHRA, CDR2 YSYEKL.

The chain couples TRBV7-6 to TRBJ1-2; possible D gene TRBD1, 5 bases. CDR1 is SGHVS, CDR2 FNYEAQ, per germline. The CDR3 sequence is 15 residues long. V was shortened by 1 base and J by 8 bases, with 17 bases between the two germline ends. The CDR3 spells CASSLVQGPSWGYTF. As DNA, the CDR3 is TGTGCCAGCAGCTTAGTGCAGGGCCCCTCATGGGGCTACACCTTC. Filled out from reference TRBV7-6 and TRBJ1-2, the complete variable domain reads GAGVSQSPRYKVTKRGQDVALRCDPISGHVSLYWYRQALGQGPEFLTYFNYEAQQDKSGLPNDRFSAERPEGSISTLTIQRTEQRDSAMYRCASSLVQGPSWGYTFGSGTRLTVV.

Note on this clone: The sample contains more than one DNA sequence encoding this CDR3. CDR3 sequence reads: CASSGRGNQPQHF. In DNA form, the CDR3 reads TGTGCCAGCAGTGGTAGGGGGAATCAGCCCCAGCATTTT. This chain uses TRBV6-1 with TRBJ1-5; tentative D call: TRBD1 (6 bases). The germline V and J ends were trimmed by 4 bases and 4 bases, with 8 bases remaining between them. This CDR3 has 13 residues. Germline CDR1 reads MNHNS; CDR2 reads SASEGT.

The genes are TRBV7-2 and TRBJ1-2; D call uncertain. Germline CDR1 reads SGHTA; CDR2 reads FQGNSA. The ends were cut back, 1 base at V and 2 bases at J, with 8 bases in the middle. This CDR3 has 14 residues. The CDR3 DNA reads as TGTGCCAGCAGCTTAGACGGTCGAAACTATGGCTACACCTTC. Translation: CASSLDGRNYGYTF.

The CDR3 nucleotides are TGTGCCAGCAGTTCTCCCGGGACAGGGACTTATTACGGCTACACCTTC. Translation: CASSSPGTGTYYGYTF. The rearrangement links TRBV6-5 to TRBJ1-2, with 9 nucleotides matching TRBD1. This CDR3 has 16 residues. V shed 4 bases and J 8 bases; nucleotides not matched to a gene: 14. The germline CDR1 and CDR2 sequences are MNHEY and SVGAGI.

This clone was picked up a small number of times. The V and J genes are TRBV2 and TRBJ1-2, with 10 bases that match TRBD1. CDR1 and CDR2 (germline): SNHLY, FYNNEI. Trimming removed 6 bases from V and 5 bases from J; junction bases left unmatched: 0. The CDR3 runs 12 residues. Here the CDR3 reads CASRDRGYGYTF. DNA of the CDR3: TGTGCCAGCAGGGACAGGGGGTATGGCTACACCTTC.